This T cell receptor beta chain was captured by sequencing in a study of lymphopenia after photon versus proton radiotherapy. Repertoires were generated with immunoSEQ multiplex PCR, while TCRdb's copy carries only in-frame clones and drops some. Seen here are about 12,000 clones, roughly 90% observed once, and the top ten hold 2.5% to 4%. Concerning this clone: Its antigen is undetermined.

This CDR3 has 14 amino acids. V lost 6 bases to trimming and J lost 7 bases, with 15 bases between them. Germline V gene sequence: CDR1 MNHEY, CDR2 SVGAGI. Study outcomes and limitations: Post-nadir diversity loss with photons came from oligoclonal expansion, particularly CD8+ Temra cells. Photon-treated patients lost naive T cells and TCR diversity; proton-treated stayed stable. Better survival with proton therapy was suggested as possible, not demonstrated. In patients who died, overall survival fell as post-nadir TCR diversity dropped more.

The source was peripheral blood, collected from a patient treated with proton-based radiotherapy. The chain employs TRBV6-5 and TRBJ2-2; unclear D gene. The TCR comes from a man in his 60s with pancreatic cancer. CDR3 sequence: CASRPPGPGGELFF. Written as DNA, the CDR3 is TGTGCCAGCAGACCGCCGGGCCCCGGCGGGGAGCTGTTTTTT.